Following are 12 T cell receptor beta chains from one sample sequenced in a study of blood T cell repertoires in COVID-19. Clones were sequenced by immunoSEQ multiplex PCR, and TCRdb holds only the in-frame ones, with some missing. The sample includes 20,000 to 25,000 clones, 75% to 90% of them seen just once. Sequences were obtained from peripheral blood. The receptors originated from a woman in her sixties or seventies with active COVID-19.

CDR3 coding DNA: TGTGCCAGCAGCCAAGGCCTGGGGCAGGCGAGATCACCCCTCCACTTT. Translated, it gives CASSQGLGQARSPLHF. This chain uses TRBV3-1 (or the pseudogene TRBV3-2) with TRBJ1-6, with TRBD1 as a possible D gene (5 bases). The germline V and J ends were trimmed by 1 base and 10 bases, with 17 bases remaining between them. CDR1 is LGHDT, CDR2 YNNKEL, per germline (reference sequence). This CDR3 region has 16 residues.

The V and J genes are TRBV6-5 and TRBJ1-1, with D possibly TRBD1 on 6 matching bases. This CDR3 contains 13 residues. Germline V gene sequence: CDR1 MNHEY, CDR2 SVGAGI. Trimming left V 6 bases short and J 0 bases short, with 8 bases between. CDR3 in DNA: TGTGCCAGCAGGGGACAAATGAACACTGAAGCTTTCTTT. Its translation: CASRGQMNTEAFF.

This CDR3 reads CASSSGTSSTDTQYF. The CDR3 nucleotides are TGTGCCAGCAGTTCCGGGACATCTAGCACAGATACGCAGTATTTT. The chain carries TRBV6-6 and TRBJ2-3; TRBD1 might be the D (6 bases). From germline, CDR1 is MNHNY and CDR2 SVGAGI (reference sequence). The CDR3 contains 15 residues. The ends were cut back, 4 bases at V and 0 bases at J, with 11 bases in the middle.

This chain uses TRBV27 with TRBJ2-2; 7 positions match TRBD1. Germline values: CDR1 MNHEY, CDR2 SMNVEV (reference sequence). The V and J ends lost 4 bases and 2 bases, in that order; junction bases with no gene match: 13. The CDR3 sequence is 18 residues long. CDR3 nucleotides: TGTGCCAGCAGTTCCTACAGGGGCGATCGATATAACACCGGGGAGCTGTTTTTT. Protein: CASSSYRGDRYNTGELFF.

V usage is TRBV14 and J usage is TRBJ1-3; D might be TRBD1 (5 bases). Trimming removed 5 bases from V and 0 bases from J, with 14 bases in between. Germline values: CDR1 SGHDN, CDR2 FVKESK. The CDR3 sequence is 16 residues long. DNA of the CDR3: TGTGCCAGCAGCATCGGGACTTCGGGCTCTGGAAACACCATATATTTT. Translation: CASSIGTSGSGNTIYF.

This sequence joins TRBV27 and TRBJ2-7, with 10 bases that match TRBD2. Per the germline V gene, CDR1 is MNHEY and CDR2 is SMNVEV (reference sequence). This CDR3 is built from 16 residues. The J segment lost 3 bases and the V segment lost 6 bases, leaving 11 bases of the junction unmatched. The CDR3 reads CASRTRKRGGFYEQYF. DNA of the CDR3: TGTGCCAGCAGGACACGAAAGCGGGGGGGATTCTACGAGCAGTACTTC.

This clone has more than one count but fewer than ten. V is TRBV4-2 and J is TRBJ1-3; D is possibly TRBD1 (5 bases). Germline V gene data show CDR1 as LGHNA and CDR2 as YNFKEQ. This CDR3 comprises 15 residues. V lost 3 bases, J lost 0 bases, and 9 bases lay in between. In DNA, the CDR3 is TGTGCCAGCAGCCAGGGGGGGGGCTCTGGAAACACCATATATTTT. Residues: CASSQGGGSGNTIYF.

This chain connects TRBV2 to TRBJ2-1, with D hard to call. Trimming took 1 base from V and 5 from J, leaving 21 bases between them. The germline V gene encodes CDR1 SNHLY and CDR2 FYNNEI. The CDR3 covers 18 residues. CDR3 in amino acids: CASSEGVFVAVGDNEQFF. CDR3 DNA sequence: TGTGCCAGCAGTGAAGGGGTTTTTGTGGCCGTGGGCGACAATGAGCAGTTCTTC.

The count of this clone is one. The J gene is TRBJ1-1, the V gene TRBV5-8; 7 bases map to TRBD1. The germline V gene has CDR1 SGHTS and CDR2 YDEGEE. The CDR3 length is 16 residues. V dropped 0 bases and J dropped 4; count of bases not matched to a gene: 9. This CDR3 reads CASSLGNRGWVTEAFF. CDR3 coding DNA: TGTGCCAGCAGCTTGGGCAACAGGGGCTGGGTCACTGAAGCTTTCTTT.

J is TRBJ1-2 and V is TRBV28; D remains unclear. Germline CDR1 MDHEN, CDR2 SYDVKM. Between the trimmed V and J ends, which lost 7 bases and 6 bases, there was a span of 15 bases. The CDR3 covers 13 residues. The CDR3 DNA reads TGTGCCAGCAAGGGTAGGGAGCGGCATGGCTACACCTTC. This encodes CASKGRERHGYTF.

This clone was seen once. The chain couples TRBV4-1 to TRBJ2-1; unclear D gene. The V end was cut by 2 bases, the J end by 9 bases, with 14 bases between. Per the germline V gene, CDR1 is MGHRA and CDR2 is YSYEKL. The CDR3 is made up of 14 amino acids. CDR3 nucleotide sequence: TGCGCCAGCAGCCAAAGTTCCTCAGTAAGTGAGCAGTTCTTC. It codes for CASSQSSSVSEQFF.

CDR3 in DNA: TGCGCCAGCAGGCTCGACAGCCTGCCCGGCTACGAGCAGTACTTC. This gives the protein CASRLDSLPGYEQYF. The chain is built from TRBV4-1 and TRBJ2-7; a weak D match, TRBD1 (5 bases). This CDR3 contains 15 residues. V was trimmed by 6 bases and J by 3 bases, leaving 18 bases between them. Looked up from germline, CDR1 is MGHRA and CDR2 is YSYEKL.